The 29 T cell receptor beta chains below all came from one sample that was sequenced in a study of response to subunit inactivated influenza vaccine. TCRdb processed the RT-PCR reads anew with MiXCR; each CDR3 protein has one entry. Here the sample spans around 180,000 distinct CDR3 sequences, around a tenth being singletons. The sequencing used non-naive T cells sorted from PBMCs, collected on the day of vaccination. The origin of the receptors is a man aged 50 to 59 who received an inactivated influenza vaccine.

This clonotype was detected a few times. The rearrangement joins TRBV3-1 to TRBJ1-2; D perhaps matches TRBD1 (6 bases). CDR3 length: 17 residues. V dropped 0 bases and J dropped 1 base, with 15 bases sitting between them. Germline lookup yields CDR1 LGHDT and CDR2 YNNKEL (reference sequence). The CDR3 is CASSQETGTSRNYGYTF. The CDR3, as DNA: TGTGCCAGCAGCCAAGAAACCGGGACATCGCGTAACTATGGCTACACCTTC.

The sample holds a few counts of this clonotype. The genes are TRBV7-2 and TRBJ2-2; 8 nucleotides agree with TRBD2. The CDR3 loop spans 14 amino acids. The V gene's germline CDR1 is SGHTA and CDR2 FQGNSA. The V segment lost 1 base and the J segment 7 bases; nucleotides outside the gene matches: 2. The CDR3 coding sequence is TGTGCCAGCAGCTTAGGCGGGGGGATCGGGGAGCTGTTTTTT. It specifies CASSLGGGIGELFF.

V and J are TRBV7-9 and TRBJ2-6, with 7 nucleotides matching TRBD1. CDR1 SEHNR and CDR2 FQNEAQ come from the germline V gene (reference sequence). V was pared by 5 bases and J by 2 bases, with 9 bases of the junction left unmatched. CDR3 length: 17 residues. CDR3 region: CASSPKVRGPGANVLTF. In nucleotides, the CDR3 is TGTGCCAGCAGCCCTAAGGTTAGGGGGCCTGGGGCCAACGTCCTGACTTTC.

This clonotype has a handful of counts. This sequence joins TRBV4-2 and TRBJ2-1; D might be TRBD2 (6 bases). Trimming shortened V by 0 bases and J by 6 bases, and 9 bases separated the two germline ends. CDR3 length: 14 residues. Per germline, CDR1 LGHNA and CDR2 YNFKEQ. CDR3 nucleotides: TGTGCCAGCAGCCAAGAAGCGGGCCCCAATGAGCAGTTCTTC. It codes for CASSQEAGPNEQFF.

This chain joins TRBV18 and TRBJ2-3, with D uncertain. CDR1 and CDR2 from the germline V gene are KGHSH and LQKENI. This CDR3 comprises 17 residues. Trimming pared 3 bases from V and 1 base from J, leaving 17 bases between. CDR3 in amino acids: CASSPALEAWGTDTQYF. The CDR3 bases are TGTGCCAGCTCACCGGCCTTAGAAGCATGGGGCACAGATACGCAGTATTTT.

The genes are TRBV13 and TRBJ2-5; tentative D call: TRBD2 (5 bases). Germline CDR1 reads PRHDT; CDR2 reads FYEKMQ (reference sequence). V lost 1 base and J lost 2, with 11 bases in between. CDR3 length: 15 amino acids. CDR3 sequence reads: CASSLAASGQETQYF. The CDR3 DNA follows: TGTGCCAGCAGCTTAGCCGCGAGCGGACAAGAGACCCAGTACTTC.

This clonotype occurred a few times. The chain combines TRBV3-1 with TRBJ2-3, with D perhaps TRBD1 or TRBD2 (5 bases each). The CDR3 contains 13 residues. Germline V gene data show CDR1 as LGHDT and CDR2 as YNNKEL (reference sequence). V was cut by 4 bases and J by 7 bases, with 12 bases left in between. This CDR3 is CASSPERGNTQYF. CDR3 DNA: TGTGCCAGCAGCCCTGAGAGGGGTAATACGCAGTATTTT.

This clonotype has a count of ten or more. V and J are TRBV5-1 and TRBJ2-2; no reliable D call. The CDR3 runs 16 residues. Germline CDR1 is SGHRS and CDR2 is YFSETQ. The V and J ends lost 1 base and 0 bases respectively, with 10 bases between them. The CDR3, as DNA: TGCGCCAGCAGCTTGAACGCCAGAACGAACACCGGGGAGCTGTTTTTT. Translation gives CASSLNARTNTGELFF.

This clonotype was counted many times. The chain has TRBV7-9 and TRBJ2-2; D gene uncertain. This CDR3 comprises 14 residues. Germline values: CDR1 SEHNR, CDR2 FQNEAQ (reference sequence). Trimming stripped 3 bases from V and 2 bases from J, with 7 bases between. The CDR3 DNA reads TGTGCCAGCAGCTTCTCCCCAAACACCGGGGAGCTGTTTTTT. Its protein product is CASSFSPNTGELFF.

This clonotype has a count of ten or more. The CDR3 DNA is TGTGCCACCAGCAGAGATTGGGCTAGCGGGGCAACCCGCACAGATACGCAGTATTTT. This gives the protein CATSRDWASGATRTDTQYF. The chain has TRBV15 and TRBJ2-3; 9 bases match TRBD2. The CDR3 is 19 residues long. Trimming took 0 bases from V and 1 from J; bases not matched to a gene: 11. Germline loops: CDR1 LNHNV, CDR2 YYDKDF (reference sequence).

The chain combines TRBV7-2 with TRBJ2-5, with a tentative D call TRBD2 (6 bases). V shed 2 bases and J shed 7 bases, with 17 bases lying between them. Germline lookup yields CDR1 SGHTA and CDR2 FQGNSA. The CDR3 is made up of 15 amino acids. CDR3 DNA sequence: TGTGCCAGCAGCTTAAATAGCGGAGGCGTAGGGACCCAGTACTTC. Protein: CASSLNSGGVGTQYF.

This clonotype was seen at least ten times. The chain combines TRBV2 with TRBJ1-5; D is ambiguous. V was cut by 4 bases and J by 2 bases, with 9 bases left in between. In germline, CDR1 is SNHLY, CDR2 FYNNEI. The CDR3 runs 14 residues. The CDR3 bases are TGTGCCAGCAGTGTGGGATTGCGCAATCAGCCCCAGCATTTT. As protein: CASSVGLRNQPQHF.

This chain links TRBV20-1 with TRBJ1-2, with TRBD1 matching 7 bases. The V gene's germline CDR1 is DFQATT and CDR2 SNEGSKA (reference sequence). Unmatched junction bases numbered 10, after V lost 3 bases and J lost 3 bases. CDR3 length: 15 amino acids. The CDR3 sequence is CSASNPWDRDYGYTF. The CDR3 DNA is TGCAGTGCTAGTAACCCCTGGGACAGAGACTATGGCTACACCTTC.

This clonotype was counted many times. The chain joins TRBV20-1 to TRBJ2-1, with TRBD1 as a possible D gene (7 bases). The V gene's germline CDR1 is DFQATT and CDR2 SNEGSKA (reference sequence). V lost 8 bases and J 7 bases, leaving 21 bases between the germline ends. The CDR3 runs to 14 residues. This chain's CDR3 is CSIDVRGARNEQFF. The CDR3 region has the DNA TGCAGTATAGACGTCAGGGGGGCCCGTAATGAGCAGTTCTTC.

This clonotype was counted between two and nine times. The CDR3 sequence: CATAQSSYNEQFF. DNA of the CDR3: TGTGCCACCGCGCAGAGCTCCTACAATGAGCAGTTCTTC. The chain links TRBV19 to TRBJ2-1; D is uncertain. The germline V and J ends were trimmed by 10 bases and 0 bases, with 10 bases remaining between them. Germline CDR1 and CDR2: LNHDA and SQIVND (reference sequence). The CDR3 has 13 residues.

This chain uses TRBV6-2 or TRBV6-3 with TRBJ1-5, with 10 bases that match TRBD1. Germline loops: CDR1 MNHEY, CDR2 SVGEGT. J gave up 6 bases and V 6 bases, and 5 bases lay outside the gene matches. The CDR3 is 14 residues long. Here the CDR3 reads CASRGTGVGQPQHF. The CDR3 DNA follows: TGTGCCAGCAGGGGGACAGGGGTTGGTCAGCCCCAGCATTTT.

This clonotype was picked up a small number of times. The J gene is TRBJ2-7, the V gene TRBV7-8; TRBD1 matches 9 bases. Germline values: CDR1 SGHVS, CDR2 FQNEAQ. The ends lost 1 base at V and 2 bases at J; junction bases unmatched: 9. CDR3 length: 17 amino acids. CDR3 nucleotides: TGTGCCAGCAGCTTAGTTGGAGCTGGGACAGGGACCTACGAGCAGTACTTC. This gives the protein CASSLVGAGTGTYEQYF.

This clonotype was seen repeatedly, ten times or more. The gene calls are TRBV10-3 and TRBJ2-7; 9 nucleotides line up with TRBD1. V shed 7 bases and J 5 bases; nucleotides not matched to a gene: 6. The CDR3 has 13 amino acids. Germline V gene sequence: CDR1 ENHRY, CDR2 SYGVKD. CDR3 residues: CAINTRQGDEQYF. CDR3 nucleotides: TGTGCCATCAATACGAGACAGGGGGACGAGCAGTACTTC.

This clonotype was detected a few times. The genes are TRBV5-1 and TRBJ2-7; 8 bases align to TRBD1. The CDR3 spans 14 residues. Germline CDR1 SGHRS, CDR2 YFSETQ. Trimming cost V 4 bases and J 6 bases; bases outside gene matches: 9. The DNA for the CDR3 is TGCGCCAGCAGCAATGGACAGGGATCCGTCGAGCAGTACTTC. Translating gives CASSNGQGSVEQYF.

The CDR3 sequence: CASSKEQVLNTEAFF. As DNA, the CDR3 is TGTGCCAGTAGTAAGGAACAGGTATTGAACACTGAAGCTTTCTTT. The chain employs TRBV19 and TRBJ1-1; D is possibly TRBD1 (5 bases). The germline gives CDR1 LNHDA, CDR2 SQIVND (reference sequence). Trimming left V 4 bases short and J 0 bases short, with 12 bases between. CDR3 length: 15 amino acids.

This clonotype was counted between two and nine times. The chain uses TRBV2 and TRBJ1-1; D unresolved. The germline V gene has CDR1 SNHLY and CDR2 FYNNEI. CDR3 length: 14 residues. V lost 5 bases, J lost 0 bases, and 10 bases lay in between. CDR3 nucleotide sequence: TGTGCCAGCAGTTCTACCAGGTTGAACACTGAAGCTTTCTTT. Translating it yields CASSSTRLNTEAFF.

J is TRBJ2-7 and V is TRBV30, with D unclear. The CDR3 is 13 residues long. From germline, CDR1 is GTSNPN and CDR2 SVGIG (reference sequence). Trimming took off 4 bases at V and 2 bases at J, with 12 bases between the two ends. The CDR3 sequence: CAWKVDPTYEQYF. CDR3 DNA: TGTGCCTGGAAGGTTGACCCAACCTACGAGCAGTACTTC.

This clonotype was detected a few times. The V and J genes are TRBV15 and TRBJ2-5; D possibly corresponds to TRBD1 (6 bases). The CDR3 is made up of 13 amino acids. V was pared by 6 bases and J by 4 bases, with 12 bases between. Germline CDR1 reads LNHNV; CDR2 reads YYDKDF (reference sequence). Here the CDR3 reads CATRVGTTETQYF. The CDR3 region has the DNA TGTGCCACCAGAGTCGGGACAACAGAGACCCAGTACTTC.

This clonotype was seen a few times. The chain carries TRBV30 and TRBJ1-1; D is possibly TRBD1 (6 bases). Germline V gene sequence: CDR1 GTSNPN, CDR2 SVGIG (reference sequence). V was clipped by 3 bases and J by 0 bases, with 8 bases between them. The CDR3 has 13 amino acids. CDR3 nucleotides: TGTGCCTGGAGCGGACAGATGAACACTGAAGCTTTCTTT. It translates to CAWSGQMNTEAFF.

The chain has TRBV11-1 and TRBJ2-3; TRBD2 aligns across 15 bases. The germline V gene encodes CDR1 SGHAT and CDR2 FQDESV (reference sequence). This CDR3 spans 18 amino acids. V shed 5 bases, J shed 2 bases, and the junction held 8 bases outside the gene matches. The CDR3 DNA is TGTGCCAGCAGCCTAGGGACTAGCGGGGGGCCTTCCACAGATACGCAGTATTTT. Its protein product is CASSLGTSGGPSTDTQYF.

This clonotype was seen at least ten times. The chain couples TRBV4-1 to TRBJ1-3; 10 bases are a match to TRBD1. The CDR3 is made up of 17 amino acids. After removal of 4 bases from V and 0 bases from J, the junction contained 6 bases not matched to a gene. CDR1 is MGHRA, CDR2 YSYEKL, per germline. CDR3 sequence reads: CASSLGDRGHSGNTIYF. In nucleotides, the CDR3 is TGCGCCAGCAGCCTTGGGGACAGGGGCCACTCTGGAAACACCATATATTTT.

A few counts support this clonotype. CDR3 sequence (DNA): TGTGCCAGCAGCTTTGCGATGTCGATTAGCGGGGCAGCCAAAAACATTCAGTACTTC. Translation: CASSFAMSISGAAKNIQYF. The rearrangement joins TRBV7-2 to TRBJ2-4, with 8 positions matching TRBD2. J was trimmed by 0 bases and V by 3 bases; bases with no gene match: 13. CDR3 length: 19 residues. The germline gives CDR1 SGHTA, CDR2 FQGNSA.

A few counts support this clonotype. V and J are TRBV29-1 and TRBJ2-7; TRBD1 aligns across 9 bases. V gave up 4 bases and J gave up 5 bases; unmatched junction bases: 9. Germline V gene sequence: CDR1 SQVTM, CDR2 ANQGSEA. The CDR3 sequence is 14 residues long. Written as DNA, the CDR3 is TGCAGCGTTGGCCACCGGGACAGGGTCCACGAGCAGTACTTC. Translated: CSVGHRDRVHEQYF.

Only a few counts were recorded for this clonotype. This rearrangement joins TRBV20-1 to TRBJ2-7; D uncertain. V lost 6 bases and J 4 bases, leaving 19 bases between the germline ends. The germline CDR1 and CDR2 sequences are DFQATT and SNEGSKA (reference sequence). CDR3 length equals 14 residues. This chain's CDR3 is CSATSIESPYEQYF. DNA of the CDR3: TGCAGTGCGACATCGATCGAGTCGCCTTACGAGCAGTACTTC.